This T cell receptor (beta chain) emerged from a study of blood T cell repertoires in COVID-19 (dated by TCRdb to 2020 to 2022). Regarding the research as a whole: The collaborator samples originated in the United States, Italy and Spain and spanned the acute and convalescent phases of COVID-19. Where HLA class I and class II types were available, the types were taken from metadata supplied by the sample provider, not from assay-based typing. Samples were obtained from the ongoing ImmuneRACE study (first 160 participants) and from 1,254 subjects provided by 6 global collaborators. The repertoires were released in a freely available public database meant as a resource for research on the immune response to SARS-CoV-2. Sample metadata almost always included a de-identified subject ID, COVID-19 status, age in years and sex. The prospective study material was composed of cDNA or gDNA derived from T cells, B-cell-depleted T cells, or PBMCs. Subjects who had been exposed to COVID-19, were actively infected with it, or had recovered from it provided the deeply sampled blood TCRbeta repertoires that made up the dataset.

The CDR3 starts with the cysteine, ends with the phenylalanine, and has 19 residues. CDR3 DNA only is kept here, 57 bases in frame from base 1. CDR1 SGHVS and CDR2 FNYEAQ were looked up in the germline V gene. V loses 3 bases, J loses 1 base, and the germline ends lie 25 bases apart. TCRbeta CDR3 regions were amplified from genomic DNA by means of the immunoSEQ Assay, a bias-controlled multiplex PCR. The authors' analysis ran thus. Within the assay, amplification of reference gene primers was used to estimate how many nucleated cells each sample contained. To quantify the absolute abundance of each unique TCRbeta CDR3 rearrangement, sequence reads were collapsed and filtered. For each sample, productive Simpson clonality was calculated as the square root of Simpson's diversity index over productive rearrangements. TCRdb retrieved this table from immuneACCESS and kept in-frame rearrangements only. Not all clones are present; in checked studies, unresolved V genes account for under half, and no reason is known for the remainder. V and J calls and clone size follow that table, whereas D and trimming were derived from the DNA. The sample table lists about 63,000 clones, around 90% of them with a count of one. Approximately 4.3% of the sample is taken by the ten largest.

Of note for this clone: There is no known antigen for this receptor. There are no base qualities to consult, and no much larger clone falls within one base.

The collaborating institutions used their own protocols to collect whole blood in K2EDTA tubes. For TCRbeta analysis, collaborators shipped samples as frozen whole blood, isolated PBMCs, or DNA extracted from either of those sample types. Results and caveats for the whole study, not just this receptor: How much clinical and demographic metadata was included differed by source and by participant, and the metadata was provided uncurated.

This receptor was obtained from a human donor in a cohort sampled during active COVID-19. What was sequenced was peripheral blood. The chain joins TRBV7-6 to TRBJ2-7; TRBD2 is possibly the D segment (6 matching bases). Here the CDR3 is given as CASSFRVPGDGPRSYEQYF. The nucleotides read TGTGCCAGCAGCTTTAGAGTCCCGGGGGACGGGCCACGTTCCTACGAGCAGTACTTC.